This T cell receptor beta chain is drawn from a study of T cells in Graves' hyperthyroidism and ophthalmopathy. In the case of this clonotype: The target antigen is unknown.

RNA transcripts were the template for amplifying TCR beta CDR3 regions. When the TCR CDR3 underwent first-round RT-PCR, the HTBI primer set was used. TCRdb reprocessed the multiplex PCR reads with MiXCR, giving one entry per CDR3 protein. This table has roughly 360,000 distinct CDR3 sequences, about 13% appearing once. Sampled blood dates from first hyperthyroidism diagnosis, and it precedes any ophthalmopathy symptoms. The junction had 10 bases not matched to a gene; V was cut back by 5 bases and J by 0 bases. The CDR3 totals 16 residues. Looked up from germline, CDR1 is SEHNR and CDR2 is FQNEAQ (reference sequence). Study conclusions and caveats: Blood also held most thyroid clonotypes expanded beyond 0.001. In simple terms, a model built on 13 V-J features told ophthalmopathy apart from stable hyperthyroidism.

The TCR was taken from a man aged 25-45 years with Graves' hyperthyroidism that later progressed to Graves' ophthalmopathy. This chain links TRBV7-9 with TRBJ2-7, with TRBD2 identical over 7 bases. The sample comprised blood. CDR3 loop: CASSPPSRGTSYEQYF. CDR3 nucleotide sequence: TGTGCCAGCAGCCCCCCGTCGCGGGGGACCTCCTACGAGCAGTACTTC.